Here is one T cell receptor beta chain with its context. This specimen comes from a study of blood T cell repertoires in COVID-19. Turning to the study itself: PBMCs, B-cell-depleted T cells, or T cells provided the cDNA or gDNA that made up the material.

Repertoires were generated with immunoSEQ multiplex PCR, while TCRdb's copy carries only in-frame clones and drops some. The sample records about 160,000 clones, about 88% being singletons. CDR1 is SEHNR, CDR2 FQNEAQ, per germline (reference sequence). The V segment lost 1 base and the J segment 3 bases; nucleotides outside the gene matches: 5. The CDR3 loop spans 16 amino acids. This receptor was identified in a woman aged 45-65 years with COVID-19, enrolled during active disease. The genes are TRBV7-9 and TRBJ2-3; 9 bases map to TRBD1. Sequencing used peripheral blood. CDR3 sequence: CASSLGTGEVTDTQYF. CDR3 in DNA: TGTGCCAGCAGCTTAGGGACAGGGGAAGTGACAGATACGCAGTATTTT.